The source of this T cell receptor (beta chain) is a study of PD-1 blockade in classical Hodgkin lymphoma. Time point here: cycle 4 day 1 (C4D1), after five to seven weeks of nivolumab. Following autologous stem cell transplantation, relapse occurred in every patient, and exposure to brentuximab vedotin varied. Assay: immunoSEQ multiplex PCR; the TCRdb copy retains only in-frame clones and omits some. Here the sample spans roughly 20,000 clones, 75% to 90% being singletons. The TCR was taken from a human donor with classical Hodgkin lymphoma. The sample was peripheral blood mononuclear cells (PBMCs), taken before the fourth cycle of nivolumab.

This chain's CDR3 is CASSGEGSETQYF. CDR3 sequence (DNA): TGTGCCAGCAGTGGCGAGGGGTCAGAGACCCAGTACTTC. The chain couples TRBV2 to TRBJ2-5; the D call may be TRBD1 or TRBD2 (5 bases each). The germline V gene encodes CDR1 SNHLY and CDR2 FYNNEI. V lost 4 bases to trimming and J lost 4 bases, with 10 bases between them. This CDR3 region has 13 residues.